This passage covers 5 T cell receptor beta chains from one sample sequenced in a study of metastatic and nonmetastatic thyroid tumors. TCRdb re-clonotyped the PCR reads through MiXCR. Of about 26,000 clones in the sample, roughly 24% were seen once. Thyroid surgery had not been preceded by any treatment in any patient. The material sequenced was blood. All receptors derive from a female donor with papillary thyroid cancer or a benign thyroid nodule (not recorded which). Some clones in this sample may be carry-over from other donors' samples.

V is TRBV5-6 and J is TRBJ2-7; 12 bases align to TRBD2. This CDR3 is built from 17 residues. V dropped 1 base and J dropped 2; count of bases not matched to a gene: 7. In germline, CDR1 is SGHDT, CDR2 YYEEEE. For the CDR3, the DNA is TGTGCCAGCAGCTTGCGACTAGCGGGAGTTATAGCCTACGAGCAGTACTTC. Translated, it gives CASSLRLAGVIAYEQYF. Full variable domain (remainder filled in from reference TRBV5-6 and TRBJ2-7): DAGVTQSPTHLIKTRGQQVTLRCSPKSGHDTVSWYQQALGQGPQFIFQYYEEEERQRGNFPDRFSGHQFPNYSSELNVNALLLGDSALYLCASSLRLAGVIAYEQYFGPGTRLTVT.

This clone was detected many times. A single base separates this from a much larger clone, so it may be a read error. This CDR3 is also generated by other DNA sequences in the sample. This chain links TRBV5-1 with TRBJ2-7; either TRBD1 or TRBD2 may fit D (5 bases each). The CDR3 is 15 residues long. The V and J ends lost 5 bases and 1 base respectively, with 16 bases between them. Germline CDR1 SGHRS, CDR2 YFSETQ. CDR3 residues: CASRPGTVLSYEQYF. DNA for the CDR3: TGCGCCAGCAGACCCGGGACGGTCCTTTCCTACGAGCAGTACTTC.

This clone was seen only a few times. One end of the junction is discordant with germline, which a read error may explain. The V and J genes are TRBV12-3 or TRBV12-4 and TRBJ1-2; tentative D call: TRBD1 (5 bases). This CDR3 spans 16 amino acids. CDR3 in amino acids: CASKKSGVGVDYCYTF. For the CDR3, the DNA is TGTGCCAGCAAAAAATCGGGGGTAGGGGTAGACTATTGCTACACCTTC.

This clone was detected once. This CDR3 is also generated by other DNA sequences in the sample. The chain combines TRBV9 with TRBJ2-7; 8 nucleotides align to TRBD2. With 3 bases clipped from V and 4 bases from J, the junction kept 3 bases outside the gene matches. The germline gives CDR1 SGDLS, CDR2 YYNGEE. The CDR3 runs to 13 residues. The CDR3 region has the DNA TGTGCCAGCAGCGACGGGACTAGTTACGAGCAGTACTTC. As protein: CASSDGTSYEQYF.

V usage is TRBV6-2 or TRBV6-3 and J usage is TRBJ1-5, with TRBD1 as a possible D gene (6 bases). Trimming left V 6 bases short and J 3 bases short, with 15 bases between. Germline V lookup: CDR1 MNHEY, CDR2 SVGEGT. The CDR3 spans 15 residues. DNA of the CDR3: TGTGCCAGCAGCCTACACGGGGACATCAATCAGCCCCAGCATTTT. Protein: CASSLHGDINQPQHF.